This TCR beta chain was obtained from a study of cytomegalovirus exposure and HLA in healthy donors. Overall study context: HLA-typed donors contributed some 87 million unique TCRs, which were held in an early data release.

Both 60 Vbeta primers and 13 Jbeta primers went into the PCR. This table comes from immunoSEQ multiplex PCR, and its TCRdb copy is limited to in-frame clones, with some not included. The table lists approximately 75,000 clones, 80% to 90% of them singletons. In the case of this clone: What it binds is not known.

Study findings and constraints: Three CMV-associated chains were confirmed in vitro to be specific for CMV antigens. Researchers reported in a later analysis that common viral pathogens appeared linked to several top clusters.

This TCR was recovered from a man between 65 and 80 years old in good health and CMV-seropositive. Sequenced sample: PBMCs.

This CDR3 reads CASSVEGLAGLYNEQFF. The CDR3 coding sequence is TGTGCCAGCAGCGTAGAGGGGCTAGCGGGGCTTTACAATGAGCAGTTCTTC. The chain combines TRBV9 with TRBJ2-1; 9 nucleotides line up with TRBD2. Germline values: CDR1 SGDLS, CDR2 YYNGEE. The length of the CDR3 is 17 residues. The ends lost 0 bases at V and 4 bases at J; junction bases unmatched: 8.